The TCR beta chain described here comes from a study of monozygotic twins with inflammatory bowel disease. Study outcomes and limitations: Healthy twins shared more clonotypes with others than IBD patients, most markedly active ones. Against healthy co-twins, IBD patients had lower TCRbeta diversity (measured by inverse Simpson).

Note on this clonotype: Its antigen is still unknown.

From its re-call of the 5' RACE reads, TCRdb lists each CDR3 protein once, without DNA. The table for this sample gives 300,000 to 350,000 distinct CDR3 sequences. Investigators extracted total RNA from whole blood and did not sort T cells. CDR3 length equals 11 residues. Germline loops: CDR1 SQVTM, CDR2 ANQGSEA. This rearrangement joins TRBV29-1 to TRBJ1-2. This TCR was sampled from a human donor with ulcerative colitis or Crohn's disease, or a healthy co-twin of an affected twin (not recorded which). The sample comprised blood. The CDR3: CSVPINYGYTF.